The 30 T cell receptor beta chains below come from one sample, sequenced in a study of shared clonotypes between healthy human individuals. Profiling relied on immunoSEQ multiplex PCR, and the TCRdb table lists in-frame clones only, not all of them. The table has over a million clones, approximately 96% seen once; the top ten hold about 1.2%. The sample taken for sequencing was naive CD4+ T cells sorted from blood. Subset: CD45RA+ positively selected. The receptor source for this set is a man between 25 and 39 years old in good health.

The chain couples TRBV11-2 to TRBJ2-1, with 10 bases matching TRBD2. Germline lookup yields CDR1 SGHAT and CDR2 FQNNGV. V trimming: 6 bases; J trimming: 3 bases; junction bases outside the gene matches: 8. The CDR3 is 16 amino acids. The DNA for the CDR3 is TGTGCCAGCAGAAAACTAGCGGGAAAGAACTACAATGAGCAGTTCTTC. Residues: CASRKLAGKNYNEQFF.

A remark on this clone: This sample also contains other DNA sequences that code for the same CDR3. This chain links TRBV28 with TRBJ2-7; D is uncertain. The germline V gene has CDR1 MDHEN and CDR2 SYDVKM. Trimming cost V 2 bases and J 5 bases, with 1 base left between them. This CDR3 has 10 residues. The CDR3 DNA is TGTGCCAGCAGTTTAAACGAGCAGTACTTC. Protein sequence: CASSLNEQYF.

This chain uses TRBV2 with TRBJ1-5, with 8 bases fitting TRBD1. V was clipped by 3 bases and J by 3 bases; unmatched bases: 13. Per the germline V gene, CDR1 is SNHLY and CDR2 is FYNNEI. This CDR3 has 18 residues. CDR3 sequence reads: CASSDRGRGRGLNQPQHF. DNA for the CDR3: TGTGCCAGCAGTGATAGGGGCAGGGGGCGAGGGCTCAATCAGCCCCAGCATTTT.

This rearrangement joins TRBV5-1 to TRBJ2-1; TRBD2 aligns across 9 bases. This CDR3 comprises 14 residues. Looked up from germline, CDR1 is SGHRS and CDR2 is YFSETQ. The V segment lost 4 bases and the J segment 9 bases; nucleotides outside the gene matches: 8. For the CDR3, the DNA is TGCGCCAGCAGCCCTTCTAGCGGGATTGCTGAGCAGTTCTTC. Translation: CASSPSSGIAEQFF.

The CDR3, as DNA: TGTGCCTCAACAGGCTACTCCTACGAGCAGTACTTC. Translation: CASTGYSYEQYF. The J gene is TRBJ2-7, the V gene TRBV28; maybe TRBD1 (5 bases). The CDR3 loop spans 12 amino acids. The germline V gene encodes CDR1 MDHEN and CDR2 SYDVKM. Deletions cut 11 bases from V and 0 bases from J, with 11 bases between.

The J gene is TRBJ2-2, the V gene TRBV11-2, with 11 bases lining up with TRBD2. V gave up 6 bases and J gave up 5 bases; unmatched junction bases: 5. The CDR3 length is 15 residues. Germline V gene sequence: CDR1 SGHAT, CDR2 FQNNGV. CDR3 residues: CASSLAGGGTGELFF. For the CDR3, the DNA is TGTGCCAGCAGTCTAGCGGGAGGAGGTACCGGGGAGCTGTTTTTT. The full variable domain, its missing parts supplied by reference TRBV11-2 and TRBJ2-2, is EAGVAQSPRYKIIEKRQSVAFWCNPISGHATLYWYQQILGQGPKLLIQFQNNGVVDDSQLPKDRFSAERLKGVDSTLKIQPAKLEDSAVYLCASSLAGGGTGELFFGEGSRLTVL.

J is TRBJ1-5 and V is TRBV6-1; 7 bases align to TRBD1. Trimming took 4 bases from V and 1 from J; bases not matched to a gene: 7. The germline gives CDR1 MNHNS, CDR2 SASEGT. There are 16 residues in the CDR3. CDR3 protein: CASSAGTAWSNQPQHF. DNA for the CDR3: TGTGCCAGCAGTGCCGGGACAGCTTGGAGCAATCAGCCCCAGCATTTT.

A remark on this clone: Other DNA sequences in the same sample also yield this CDR3. The rearrangement joins TRBV6-1 to TRBJ1-4; D is ambiguous. Trimming took 6 bases from V and 0 from J, leaving 8 bases between them. The CDR3 runs to 14 residues. Germline assignment: CDR1 MNHNS and CDR2 SASEGT. CDR3 in DNA: TGTGCCAGCAGACCAGGAGCAACTAATGAAAAACTGTTTTTT. It is translated as CASRPGATNEKLFF.

V and J are TRBV9 and TRBJ1-4, with a possible D match to TRBD1 (5 bases). Trimming left V 2 bases short and J 0 bases short, with 14 bases between. Germline lookup yields CDR1 SGDLS and CDR2 YYNGEE. This CDR3 is built from 17 residues. For the CDR3, the DNA is TGTGCCAGCAGCGTGGAGGACAATTACGCAACTAATGAAAAACTGTTTTTT. Amino acids: CASSVEDNYATNEKLFF.

The V call is TRBV2, the J call TRBJ1-5; D gene uncertain. CDR3 length equals 12 residues. Germline assignment: CDR1 SNHLY and CDR2 FYNNEI. The V end lost 6 bases, the J end lost 4 bases, and 7 bases lay between the germline ends. The CDR3 region has the DNA TGTGCCAGCAGGAGTACTAATCAGCCCCAGCATTTT. Amino acids: CASRSTNQPQHF.

The CDR3 coding sequence is TGTGCCTGGAGTTTTGGCGGAGGGGGTGGGGTCACAGATACGCAGTATTTT. Amino acids: CAWSFGGGGGVTDTQYF. The rearrangement links TRBV30 to TRBJ2-3; D tentatively fits TRBD1 or TRBD2 (6 bases each). V lost 2 bases and J lost 2, with 20 bases in between. CDR1 is GTSNPN, CDR2 SVGIG, per germline (reference sequence). CDR3 length equals 17 residues.

The chain uses TRBV7-3 and TRBJ2-5; TRBD1 is a possible D gene (5 bases). The ends were cut back, 6 bases at V and 0 bases at J, with 8 bases in the middle. The CDR3 sequence is 13 residues long. In germline, CDR1 is SGHTA, CDR2 FQGTGA. The CDR3 nucleotides read TGTGCCAGCAGTAAGGGGTACCAAGAGACCCAGTACTTC. As protein: CASSKGYQETQYF.

This chain links TRBV11-3 with TRBJ2-1; D is ambiguous. CDR3 size: 16 residues. V was pared by 3 bases and J by 0 bases, with 12 bases between. Germline V gene sequence: CDR1 SGHNT, CDR2 YENEEA. The CDR3 coding sequence is TGTGCCAGCAGCTTTTCCCCTACGAGCTCCTACAATGAGCAGTTCTTC. As protein: CASSFSPTSSYNEQFF.

The V gene is TRBV10-3, the J gene TRBJ2-5, with 10 bases aligning to TRBD2. Germline V gene data show CDR1 as ENHRY and CDR2 as SYGVKD. This CDR3 comprises 16 residues. The trim removed 0 bases at V and 5 bases at J, leaving 6 bases unmatched. The CDR3 nucleotides are TGTGCCATCAGTGAGTCGCCTAGCGGGAGTCGGGAGACCCAGTACTTC. It translates to CAISESPSGSRETQYF.

The chain links TRBV16 to TRBJ2-7; D is possibly TRBD2 (5 bases). Looked up from germline, CDR1 is KGHSY and CDR2 is FQNENV. CDR3 length: 13 residues. Trimming stripped 4 bases from V and 1 base from J, with 8 bases between. The CDR3 sequence: CASSRTSSYEQYF. CDR3 coding DNA: TGTGCCAGCAGCCGAACTAGTTCCTACGAGCAGTACTTC.

The rearrangement uses TRBV7-9 and TRBJ1-1; the D is unclear. The V end lost 3 bases, the J end lost 1 base, and 6 bases lay between the germline ends. Per the germline V gene, CDR1 is SEHNR and CDR2 is FQNEAQ (reference sequence). CDR3 size: 13 residues. The CDR3 here is CASSFQENTEAFF. The DNA of the CDR3 is TGTGCCAGCAGCTTCCAGGAGAACACTGAAGCTTTCTTT.

This rearrangement joins TRBV12-2 to TRBJ2-5. TRBV12-2 counts as a pseudogene. CDR3 length: 11 residues. This CDR3 is CASRFGETQYF. The DNA for the CDR3 is TGTGCAAGTCGCTTTGGGGAGACCCAGTACTTC.

V gene TRBV27 combines with J gene TRBJ1-2, with D unclear. Between the trimmed V and J ends, which lost 5 bases and 0 bases, there was a span of 10 bases. CDR1 and CDR2 from the germline V gene are MNHEY and SMNVEV (reference sequence). The CDR3 totals 14 residues. CDR3 amino acids: CASSHRGSNYGYTF. In DNA, the CDR3 is TGTGCCAGCAGTCACCGGGGTTCTAACTATGGCTACACCTTC.

Turning to this clone: The sample contains more than one DNA sequence encoding this CDR3. The chain uses TRBV18 and TRBJ1-1; 9 nucleotides align to TRBD1. The germline gives CDR1 KGHSH, CDR2 LQKENI. The CDR3 is 13 amino acids. V was pared by 5 bases and J by 3 bases, with 1 base of the junction left unmatched. CDR3 region: CASSRDRDTEAFF. In nucleotides, the CDR3 is TGTGCCAGCTCAAGGGACAGGGACACTGAAGCTTTCTTT.

This clone occurred once. The CDR3 DNA sequence: TGTGCCAGCAGCAAACGACAGGACACTGAAGCTTTCTTT. Protein product: CASSKRQDTEAFF. The rearrangement joins TRBV7-2 to TRBJ1-1, with D possibly matching TRBD1 (6 bases). Trimming pared 5 bases from V and 3 bases from J, leaving 10 bases between. The CDR3 covers 13 residues. Germline lookup yields CDR1 SGHTA and CDR2 FQGNSA.

The chain recombines TRBV5-4 with TRBJ2-2, with D possibly being TRBD2 (6 bases). V dropped 4 bases and J dropped 0 bases, with 16 bases sitting between them. There are 17 residues in the CDR3. The germline V gene has CDR1 SGHNT and CDR2 YYREEE (reference sequence). The CDR3 sequence: CASSPRAGPSNTGELFF. The CDR3 region has the DNA TGTGCCAGCAGCCCCAGGGCGGGGCCGTCGAACACCGGGGAGCTGTTTTTT.

About this clone: At one end, the junction sequence differs from germline, possibly due to a read error. The genes are TRBV7-7 and TRBJ2-5; weak D call: TRBD2 (6 bases). The CDR3 has 14 residues. CDR1 SSHAT and CDR2 FNYEAQ come from the germline V gene (reference sequence). The CDR3, as DNA: TGTGCTAGCAGCACCTCTAGCGACCAAGAGACCCAGTACTTC. This gives the protein CASSTSSDQETQYF.

The chain carries TRBV7-9 and TRBJ2-1; 9 bases are a match to TRBD2. The V gene's germline CDR1 is SEHNR and CDR2 FQNEAQ (reference sequence). V dropped 5 bases and J dropped 5; count of bases not matched to a gene: 7. The CDR3 runs to 15 residues. In DNA form, the CDR3 reads TGTGCCAGCAGCCGAAGCGGGAGGTCTAACAATGAGCAGTTCTTC. It specifies CASSRSGRSNNEQFF.

The genes are TRBV4-1 and TRBJ2-2, with 8 bases matching TRBD2. Per germline, CDR1 MGHRA and CDR2 YSYEKL. J lost 4 bases, V lost 5 bases, and 6 bases had no gene match. CDR3 length equals 15 residues. The CDR3: CASSERLAGTGELFF. CDR3 DNA: TGCGCCAGCAGCGAAAGGCTAGCGGGCACCGGGGAGCTGTTTTTT.

This clone was seen only once. This chain connects TRBV9 to TRBJ1-1, with 8 positions matching TRBD1. Germline CDR1 SGDLS, CDR2 YYNGEE. The CDR3 runs 15 residues. The V and J ends lost 4 bases and 1 base, in that order; junction bases with no gene match: 6. CDR3 DNA: TGTGCCAGCAGCCCTCGGGACAGGCAGAACACTGAAGCTTTCTTT. This gives the protein CASSPRDRQNTEAFF. Drawing the rest from reference TRBV9 and TRBJ1-1, the complete variable domain is DSGVTQTPKHLITATGQRVTLRCSPRSGDLSVYWYQQSLDQGLQFLIQYYNGEERAKGNILERFSAQQFPDLHSELNLSSLELGDSALYFCASSPRDRQNTEAFFGQGTRLTVV.

V is TRBV7-9 and J is TRBJ2-3, with D perhaps TRBD2 (6 bases). Germline loops: CDR1 SEHNR, CDR2 FQNEAQ (reference sequence). The V and J ends lost 6 bases and 6 bases respectively, with 16 bases between them. This CDR3 contains 14 residues. CDR3 amino acids: CASSASGATDTQYF. CDR3 bases: TGTGCCAGCAGTGCCTCGGGAGCTACGGATACGCAGTATTTT.

A remark on this clone: The same CDR3 can be traced to other DNA sequences in this sample. The chain has TRBV7-9 and TRBJ2-7; D is undetermined. The V end was cut by 1 base, the J end by 4 bases, with 5 bases between. CDR1 and CDR2 from the germline V gene are SEHNR and FQNEAQ (reference sequence). This CDR3 spans 12 amino acids. CDR3 protein: CASSLVGYEQYF. DNA for the CDR3: TGTGCCAGCAGCTTAGTGGGGTACGAGCAGTACTTC.

The rearrangement joins TRBV27 to TRBJ1-1; TRBD1 aligns across 7 bases. Looked up from germline, CDR1 is MNHEY and CDR2 is SMNVEV (reference sequence). V gave up 6 bases and J gave up 1 base; unmatched junction bases: 8. The CDR3 runs 15 residues. CDR3 sequence (DNA): TGTGCCAGCAGCCCAAGGGGGCAGGGGAACACTGAAGCTTTCTTT. It specifies CASSPRGQGNTEAFF.

In regard to this clone: Distinct nucleotide sequences in the sample also encode this CDR3. The V and J genes are TRBV7-2 and TRBJ1-1, with D hard to call. This CDR3 is 13 amino acids long. V lost 1 base and J lost 0, with 3 bases in between. Per germline, CDR1 SGHTA and CDR2 FQGNSA. The CDR3 reads CASSLEVNTEAFF. CDR3 sequence (DNA): TGTGCCAGCAGCTTAGAGGTGAACACTGAAGCTTTCTTT.

The V call is TRBV28, the J call TRBJ2-7; 7 bases align to TRBD2. Germline V gene data show CDR1 as MDHEN and CDR2 as SYDVKM. The trim removed 5 bases at V and 2 bases at J, leaving 12 bases unmatched. The CDR3 is made up of 16 amino acids. The CDR3 loop is CASSTPGRVRAYEQYF. DNA of the CDR3: TGTGCCAGCAGTACCCCTGGGAGGGTTAGGGCCTACGAGCAGTACTTC.